This TCR beta chain stems from a study of shared clonotypes between healthy human individuals. Sequenced by immunoSEQ multiplex PCR; TCRdb stores in-frame clones only, minus some. The table includes roughly 810,000 clones, 90% to 98% detected once. Naive-designated CD8 cells lacked CD45RO, were positively enriched for CCR7, and omitted terminally differentiated effector memory CD45RA+ cells. This TCR was recovered from a young man in good health. Sequencing used naive CD8+ T cells sorted from blood.

The CDR3 nucleotides read TGTGCCAGCAGTGTCGCCCGCGGACAGGGGGCGATGGTTCAGCCCCAGCATTTT. It yields the protein CASSVARGQGAMVQPQHF. The rearrangement joins TRBV6-1 to TRBJ1-5, with 11 bases matching TRBD1. This CDR3 is 18 amino acids long. J gave up 6 bases and V 4 bases, and 14 bases lay outside the gene matches. The V gene's germline CDR1 is MNHNS and CDR2 SASEGT.